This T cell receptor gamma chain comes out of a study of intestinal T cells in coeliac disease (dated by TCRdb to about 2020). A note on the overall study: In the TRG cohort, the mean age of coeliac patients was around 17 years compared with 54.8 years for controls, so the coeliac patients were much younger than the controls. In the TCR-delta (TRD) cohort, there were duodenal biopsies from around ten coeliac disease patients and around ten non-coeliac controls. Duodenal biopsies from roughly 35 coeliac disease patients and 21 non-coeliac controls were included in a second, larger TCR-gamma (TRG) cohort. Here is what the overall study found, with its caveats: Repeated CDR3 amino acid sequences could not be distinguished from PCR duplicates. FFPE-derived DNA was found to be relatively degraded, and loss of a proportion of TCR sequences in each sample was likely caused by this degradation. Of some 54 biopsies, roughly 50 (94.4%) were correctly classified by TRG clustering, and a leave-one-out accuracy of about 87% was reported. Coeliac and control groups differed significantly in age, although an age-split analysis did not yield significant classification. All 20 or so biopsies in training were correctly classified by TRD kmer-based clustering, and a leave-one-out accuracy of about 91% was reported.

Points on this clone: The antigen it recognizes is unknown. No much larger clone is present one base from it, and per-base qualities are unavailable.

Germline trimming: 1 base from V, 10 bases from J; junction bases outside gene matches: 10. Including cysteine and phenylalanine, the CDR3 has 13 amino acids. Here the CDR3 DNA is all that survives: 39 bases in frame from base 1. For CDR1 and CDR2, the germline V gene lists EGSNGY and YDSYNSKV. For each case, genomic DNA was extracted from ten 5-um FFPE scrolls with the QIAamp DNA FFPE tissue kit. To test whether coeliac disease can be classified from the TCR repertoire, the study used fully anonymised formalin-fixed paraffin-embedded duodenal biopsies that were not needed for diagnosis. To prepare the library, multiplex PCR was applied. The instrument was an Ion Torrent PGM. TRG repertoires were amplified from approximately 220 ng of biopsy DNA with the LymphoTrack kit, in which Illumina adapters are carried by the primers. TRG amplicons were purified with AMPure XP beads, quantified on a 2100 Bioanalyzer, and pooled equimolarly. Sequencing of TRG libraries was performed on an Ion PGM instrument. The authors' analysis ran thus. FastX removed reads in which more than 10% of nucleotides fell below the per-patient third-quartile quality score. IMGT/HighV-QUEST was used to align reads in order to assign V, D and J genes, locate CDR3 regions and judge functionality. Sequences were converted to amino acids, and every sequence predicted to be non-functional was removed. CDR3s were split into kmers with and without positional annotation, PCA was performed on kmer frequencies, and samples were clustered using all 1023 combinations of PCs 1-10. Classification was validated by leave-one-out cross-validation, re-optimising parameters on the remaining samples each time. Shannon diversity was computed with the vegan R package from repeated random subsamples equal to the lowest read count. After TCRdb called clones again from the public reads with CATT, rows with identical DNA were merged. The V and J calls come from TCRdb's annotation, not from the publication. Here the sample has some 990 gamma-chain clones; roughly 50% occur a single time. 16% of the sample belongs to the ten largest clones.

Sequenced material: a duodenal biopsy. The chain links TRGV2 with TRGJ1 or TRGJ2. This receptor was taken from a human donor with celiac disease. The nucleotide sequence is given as TGTGCCACCTGGGACGGATATATTATAAAGAAACTCTTT. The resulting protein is CATWDGYIIKKLF.